The T cell receptor beta chain described here comes from a study of radiation and T cells in renal cell carcinoma. In regard to this clone: The antigen is unknown.

With 3 bases clipped from V and 7 bases from J, the junction kept 15 bases outside the gene matches. The CDR3 sequence is 17 residues long. Germline lookup yields CDR1 SGDLS and CDR2 YYNGEE. Sample time point: blood 4 weeks post-SBRT, at nephrectomy. Documented treatment: 15 Gy SBRT to primary tumor, nephrectomy 4 weeks later. Nephrectomy followed 15 Gy stereotactic body radiation by 4 weeks. After SBRT, blood was collected at 2 and 4 weeks, plus baseline. Study-level points and caveats: Without pretreatment biopsies, baseline tumor clonotype presence was undetermined. In blood, top tumor clones expanded by 2 weeks, shrinking by 4.

Generated by immunoSEQ multiplex PCR, the TCRdb table keeps only in-frame clones and is missing some. This sample has just over 95,000 clones, with about 79% found just once. The sequence was collected from a man aged 55 to 70 with renal cell carcinoma. Sample: blood, taken from a patient whose treatment included radiotherapy and nephrectomy. The V and J genes are TRBV9 and TRBJ2-5; 10 positions match TRBD2. The CDR3 DNA reads TGTGCCAGCAGCGCGTCGCCTAGCGGGAGTTTAGGGGGGACCCAGTACTTC. Its translation is CASSASPSGSLGGTQYF. The complete variable domain, with remaining parts taken from reference TRBV9 and TRBJ2-5, reads DSGVTQTPKHLITATGQRVTLRCSPRSGDLSVYWYQQSLDQGLQFLIQYYNGEERAKGNILERFSAQQFPDLHSELNLSSLELGDSALYFCASSASPSGSLGGTQYFGPGTRLLVL.